This T cell receptor (beta chain) was retrieved from a study of patients and donors after allogeneic stem cell transplantation. Points on this clonotype: This may arise from a read error, as a much more abundant clone is one base away.

Germline V gives CDR1 SGHDT, CDR2 YYEEEE. The CDR3 runs to 12 residues. Each CDR3 protein is one row after TCRdb ran MiXCR on the RT-PCR reads. The table shows tens of thousands of distinct CDR3 sequences, with just under 5% occurring only once. The sequence came from a human donor who was either an allogeneic HSCT recipient or a stem cell or donor lymphocyte infusion donor (not recorded which). It is not recorded whose cells these are; they may come from a transplant donor. The sequenced material came from blood, either unsorted or a sorted T cell fraction (not recorded which). The chain uses TRBV5-6 and TRBJ2-7; D may be TRBD2 (5 bases). The CDR3 loop reads CASSLSGIELYF. The CDR3 nucleotides are TGTGCCAGCAGCTTATCCGGGATCGAGCTGTACTTC. Full variable domain (missing parts from reference TRBV5-6 and TRBJ2-7): DAGVTQSPTHLIKTRGQQVTLRCSPKSGHDTVSWYQQALGQGPQFIFQYYEEEERQRGNFPDRFSGHQFPNYSSELNVNALLLGDSALYLCASSLSGIELYFGPGTRLTVT.